The 9 T cell receptor beta chains listed next were all sequenced from one sample in a study of OX40 agonist ivuxolimab in advanced cancers. TCRdb's table, derived via immunoSEQ multiplex PCR, lists solely in-frame clones and lacks some. The sample has around 94,000 clones, more than 85% seen once. This specimen was CD4+ or CD8+ T cells sorted from blood, taken in a trial of the OX40 agonist ivuxolimab. The receptor source for this set is an adult with an advanced solid tumor such as melanoma, head and neck, liver or kidney cancer.

V is TRBV18 and J is TRBJ1-5; TRBD1 aligns across 8 bases. CDR1 KGHSH and CDR2 LQKENI come from the germline V gene. CDR3 length: 17 amino acids. The trim removed 2 bases at V and 2 bases at J, leaving 8 bases unmatched. CDR3 amino acids: CASSPWGQDDGNQPQHF. CDR3 in DNA: TGTGCCAGCTCACCATGGGGACAGGATGACGGCAATCAGCCCCAGCATTTT.

The rearrangement joins TRBV4-1 to TRBJ2-7, with TRBD2 as a possible D gene (5 bases). V was cut by 4 bases and J by 3 bases, with 22 bases left in between. The germline V gene encodes CDR1 MGHRA and CDR2 YSYEKL. There are 17 residues in the CDR3. CDR3: CASSRDVSSSGGYEQYF. The CDR3 coding sequence is TGCGCCAGCAGCCGAGACGTATCCTCAAGCGGAGGCTACGAGCAGTACTTC.

The gene calls are TRBV7-3 and TRBJ2-7; 9 bases align to TRBD2. The CDR3 loop spans 14 amino acids. CDR1 is SGHTA and CDR2 is FQGTGA in the germline V gene. With V trimmed by 4 bases and J by 0 bases, 1 base remained unmatched. The CDR3 nucleotides are TGTGCCAGCAGCTATAGCGGGGGCTCCTACGAGCAGTACTTC. Its translation: CASSYSGGSYEQYF.

The gene calls are TRBV18 and TRBJ2-1; perhaps D is TRBD1 or TRBD2 (5 bases each). Deletions cut 3 bases from V and 4 bases from J, with 7 bases between. Germline V gives CDR1 KGHSH, CDR2 LQKENI. CDR3 length: 13 residues. The CDR3 bases are TGTGCCAGCTCACCGGGACCATACAATGAGCAGTTCTTC. Translation: CASSPGPYNEQFF.

This clone appeared a single time. The chain uses TRBV15 and TRBJ2-1; 8 nucleotides agree with TRBD2. V was pared by 8 bases and J by 3 bases, with 9 bases of the junction left unmatched. CDR3 length equals 15 residues. Germline V gene data show CDR1 as LNHNV and CDR2 as YYDKDF (reference sequence). The CDR3 DNA follows: TGTGCCACCTCCTCCTTAGCGGGACGCTACAATGAGCAGTTCTTC. Protein: CATSSLAGRYNEQFF.

In this sample, this clone turned up once. V and J are TRBV27 and TRBJ2-7; the D gene is possibly TRBD1 (6 bases). Germline V gene data show CDR1 as MNHEY and CDR2 as SMNVEV (reference sequence). The CDR3 spans 13 residues. V was cut by 2 bases and J by 5 bases, with 10 bases left in between. Here the CDR3 reads CASSLGQRNEQYF. CDR3 DNA: TGTGCCAGCAGTTTAGGACAGCGAAACGAGCAGTACTTC.

This rearrangement joins TRBV27 to TRBJ1-2; unclear D gene. Germline values: CDR1 MNHEY, CDR2 SMNVEV (reference sequence). The CDR3 loop spans 13 amino acids. Trimming removed 3 bases at V and 2 bases at J, with 7 bases between. The CDR3 DNA follows: TGTGCCAGCAGTTTCCACAACAACTATGGCTACACCTTC. Translation: CASSFHNNYGYTF.

V and J are TRBV2 and TRBJ2-3; the D gene is possibly TRBD2 (5 bases). Germline lookup yields CDR1 SNHLY and CDR2 FYNNEI. Deletions cut 9 bases from V and 6 bases from J, with 19 bases between. The CDR3 loop spans 14 amino acids. In nucleotides, the CDR3 is TGTGCCAGGACAAAAGAGGGAGATCCGGATACGCAGTATTTT. Translation gives CARTKEGDPDTQYF. Full variable domain (rest looked up from reference TRBV2 and TRBJ2-3): EPEVTQTPSHQVTQMGQEVILRCVPISNHLYFYWYRQILGQKVEFLVSFYNNEISEKSEIFDDQFSVERPDGSNFTLKIRSTKLEDSAMYFCARTKEGDPDTQYFGPGTRLTVL.

This chain uses TRBV11-2 with TRBJ2-2; no firm D call. The CDR3 spans 11 residues. Trimming removed 5 bases at V and 3 bases at J, with 1 base between. The V gene's germline CDR1 is SGHAT and CDR2 FQNNGV. The CDR3 sequence: CASSHTGELFF. As DNA, the CDR3 is TGTGCCAGCAGCCACACCGGGGAGCTGTTTTTT.